A selection of T cell receptor beta chains follows, all from one sample in a study of graft-versus-host responses after intestinal transplantation. Clones were sequenced by immunoSEQ multiplex PCR, and TCRdb holds only the in-frame ones, with some missing. This table has fewer than 50,000 clones, less than 85% appearing once. These receptors' targets are unknown. This sample comprised unstimulated CD4+ T cells sorted from spleen or lymph node cells, obtained before transplant. These receptors all come from a human donor who was the organ donor for an intestinal transplant. The CDR3 runs from the conserved cysteine through the conserved F or W. Fields, in order: D gene, J gene, V gene, clone size, CDR3 length, CDR3 DNA, CDR3 protein. The D gene is left open where the match is weak. Clone sizes are given selectively: once, few, many, or a class where the clone is expanded.

- TRBJ2-4 TRBV29-1 - 11 TGCAGCGTTGCCGGGAAGGGCATTCAGTACTTC CSVAGKGIQYF
TRBD2 TRBJ2-1 TRBV5-1 once 15 TGCGCCAGCAGCCCGACTAGCGGGACCCACAATGAGCAGTTCTTC CASSPTSGTHNEQFF
TRBD2 TRBJ2-1 TRBV19 - 15 TGTGCCAGTAGTTGGTCTAGCGGGAGGGGCAATGAGCAGTTCTTC CASSWSSGRGNEQFF
- TRBJ2-1 TRBV20-1 - 11 TGCAGTGCTAGATGGGGGTTCGAGCAGTTCTTC CSARWGFEQFF
- TRBJ1-5 TRBV6-1 - 13 TGTGCCAGCAAACTCGGAGTTAATCAGCCCCAGCATTTT CASKLGVNQPQHF
TRBD2 TRBJ2-5 TRBV7-2 - 17 TGTGCCAGCAGCTTCCTGAACTGGCGGGGGGGCCAAGAGACCCAGTACTTC CASSFLNWRGGQETQYF
- TRBJ2-7 TRBV7-6 once 13 TGTGCCAGCAGCTTACGGACGGGAAGGGAGCAGTACTTC CASSLRTGREQYF
TRBD2 TRBJ2-2 TRBV5-1 - 16 TGCGCCAGCAGCTTAAACCCTAGCGGGAGCACCGGGGAGCTGTTTTTT CASSLNPSGSTGELFF
- TRBJ2-1 TRBV11-2 - 11 TGTGCCAGCAGCTCCCAGCGGTGGGGGTTCTTC CASSSQRWGFF
TRBD1 TRBJ2-3 TRBV5-1 - 15 TGCGCCAGCAGCTTGGACAGGGGGCGCACAGATACGCAGTATTTT CASSLDRGRTDTQYF
- TRBJ2-5 TRBV5-4 once 14 TGTGCCAGCAGCTTCGGAGCGAACCAAGAGACCCAGTACTTC CASSFGANQETQYF
- TRBJ2-2 TRBV27 - 14 TGTGCCAGCAGTCTTTGGACCAATACCGGGGAGCTGTTTTTT CASSLWTNTGELFF